This T cell receptor beta chain was obtained from a study of PD-L1 blockade in urothelial cancer. Turning to the study itself: Each patient had 0 to 3 earlier chemotherapy regimens.

This clone was recorded only once. Data came from immunoSEQ multiplex PCR; TCRdb stores just in-frame clones and leaves some out. The sample yields more than 60,000 clones, 88% seen once. The length of the CDR3 is 15 residues. CDR1 is MGHRA and CDR2 is YSYEKL in the germline V gene. V lost 1 base, J lost 3 bases, and 12 bases lay in between. Time point specified: peripheral blood 6 weeks after treatment start. The source of this sequence is a man between 60 and 70 years old with urothelial cancer. The V call is TRBV4-1, the J call TRBJ1-2; a possible D gene is TRBD1 (5 bases). The specimen comprised PBMCs, sampled around atezolizumab (anti-PD-L1) treatment. The CDR3 is CASSQAPGPYYGYTF. The DNA for the CDR3 is TGCGCCAGCAGCCAAGCCCCAGGGCCGTACTATGGCTACACCTTC.